This T cell receptor beta chain was profiled in a study of blood T cell repertoires in COVID-19. Per the original methods: Estimation of nucleated cell counts relied on the amplification of reference gene primers. Data came from immunoSEQ multiplex PCR; TCRdb stores just in-frame clones and leaves some out. The V and J calls and the clone size are those of that table, but D and trimming were determined from the DNA. The table shows about 55,000 clones, with approximately 90% occurring only once. V shed 8 bases and J shed 0 bases, with 14 bases lying between them. This CDR3 comprises 15 residues. CDR1 and CDR2 from the germline V gene are LNHDA and SQIVND (reference sequence).

This TCR came from a man older than 75 with acute or convalescent COVID-19. The sample consisted of peripheral blood. The chain has TRBV19 and TRBJ1-5; D might be TRBD1 (5 bases). The CDR3 DNA reads TGTGCCAGTCGAGAGGACAACTATAGCAATCAGCCCCAGCATTTT. This encodes CASREDNYSNQPQHF.